This TCR beta chain derives from a study of T cell responses to AZD1222 COVID-19 vaccine. Sequencing used immunoSEQ multiplex PCR; TCRdb keeps in-frame clones, though not all of them. The repertoire holds under 200,000 clones, with approximately 90% as singletons. Comment on this clone: Its antigen is unknown.

CDR3 length equals 16 residues. The germline V gene has CDR1 SGHVS and CDR2 FQNEAQ. V shed 3 bases and J 1 base; nucleotides not matched to a gene: 8. Regarding the study as a whole: Baseline seropositivity characterized only a handful of AZD1222 recipients. Most donors were white British and more were female, and clonal diversity was possibly underestimated.

This specimen was peripheral blood, taken 28 days after the second dose of the MenACWY control vaccine. This receptor was obtained from an adult who received the MenACWY meningococcal vaccine as a control. The chain employs TRBV7-8 and TRBJ2-7, with 8 bases matching TRBD2. The CDR3 DNA follows: TGTGCCAGCAGCTTGCCCGGACTAGCCTATTCCTACGAGCAGTACTTC. Translation: CASSLPGLAYSYEQYF.